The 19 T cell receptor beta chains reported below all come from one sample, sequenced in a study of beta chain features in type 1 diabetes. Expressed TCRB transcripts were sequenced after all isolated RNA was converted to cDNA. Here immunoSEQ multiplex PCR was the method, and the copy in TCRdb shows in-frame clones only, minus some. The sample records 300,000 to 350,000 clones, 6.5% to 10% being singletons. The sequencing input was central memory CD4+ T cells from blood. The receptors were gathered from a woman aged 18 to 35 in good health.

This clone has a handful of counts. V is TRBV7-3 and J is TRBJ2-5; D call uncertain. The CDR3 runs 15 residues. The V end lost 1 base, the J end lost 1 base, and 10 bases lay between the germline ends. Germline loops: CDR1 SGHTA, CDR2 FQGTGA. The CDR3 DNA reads TGTGCCAGCAGCTTAAGGTTAAGGGTCCAAGAGACCCAGTACTTC. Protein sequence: CASSLRLRVQETQYF.

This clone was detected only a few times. Here the CDR3 reads CASSFRGSRETQYF. CDR3 sequence (DNA): TGTGCCAGCAGCTTCCGCGGGAGTAGAGAGACCCAGTACTTC. The genes are TRBV5-6 and TRBJ2-5; the match to TRBD2 covers 7 bases. CDR3 length: 14 amino acids. Trimming took 2 bases from V and 4 from J; bases not matched to a gene: 5. Germline assignment: CDR1 SGHDT and CDR2 YYEEEE.

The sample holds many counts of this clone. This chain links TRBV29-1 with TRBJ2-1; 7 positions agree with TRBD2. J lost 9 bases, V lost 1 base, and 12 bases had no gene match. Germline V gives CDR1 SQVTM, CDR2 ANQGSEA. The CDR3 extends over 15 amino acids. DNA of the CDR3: TGCAGCGTTGAAGGTGGGGCGGGAGTGTATGGTGAGCAGTTCTTC. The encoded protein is CSVEGGAGVYGEQFF.

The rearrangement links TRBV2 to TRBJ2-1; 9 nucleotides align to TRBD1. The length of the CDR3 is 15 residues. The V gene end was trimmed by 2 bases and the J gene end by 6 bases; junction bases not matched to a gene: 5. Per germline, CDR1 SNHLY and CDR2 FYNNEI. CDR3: CASSEMGQGFNEQFF. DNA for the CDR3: TGTGCCAGCAGTGAAATGGGACAGGGATTCAATGAGCAGTTCTTC.

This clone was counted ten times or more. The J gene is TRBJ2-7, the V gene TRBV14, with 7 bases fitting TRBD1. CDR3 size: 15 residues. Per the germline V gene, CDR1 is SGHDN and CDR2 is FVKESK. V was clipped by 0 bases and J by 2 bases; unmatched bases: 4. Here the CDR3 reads CASSQDLDRAYEQYF. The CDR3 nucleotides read TGTGCCAGCAGCCAAGATCTTGACAGGGCCTACGAGCAGTACTTC.

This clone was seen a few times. In nucleotides, the CDR3 is TGTGCCAGCAGTCGTCTGGGAGGACAGGGGGGTGGGAATGAGCAGTTCTTC. This encodes CASSRLGGQGGGNEQFF. The gene calls are TRBV27 and TRBJ2-1, with 10 bases identical to TRBD1. The CDR3 loop spans 17 amino acids. Germline loops: CDR1 MNHEY, CDR2 SMNVEV (reference sequence). J gave up 7 bases and V 5 bases, and 14 bases lay outside the gene matches.

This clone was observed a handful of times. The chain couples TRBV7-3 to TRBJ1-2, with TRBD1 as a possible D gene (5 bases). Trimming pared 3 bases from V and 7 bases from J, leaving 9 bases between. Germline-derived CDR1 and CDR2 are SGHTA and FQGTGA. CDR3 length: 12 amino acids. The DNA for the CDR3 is TGTGCCAGCAGCTTTAAGGGGTCTGGCTACACCTTC. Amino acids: CASSFKGSGYTF.

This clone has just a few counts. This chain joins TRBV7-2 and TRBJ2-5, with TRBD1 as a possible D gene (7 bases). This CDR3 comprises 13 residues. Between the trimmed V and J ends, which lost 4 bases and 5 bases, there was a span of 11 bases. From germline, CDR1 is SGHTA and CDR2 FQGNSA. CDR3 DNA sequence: TGTGCCAGCAGCTCAGGGGGGCCGGAGACCCAGTACTTC. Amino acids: CASSSGGPETQYF.

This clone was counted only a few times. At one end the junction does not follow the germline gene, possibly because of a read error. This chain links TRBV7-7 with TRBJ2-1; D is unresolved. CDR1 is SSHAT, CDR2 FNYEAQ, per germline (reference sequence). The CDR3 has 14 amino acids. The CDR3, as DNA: TGTGCTAGCAGCCCCCATCCCGCGAACAATGAGCAGTTCTTC. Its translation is CASSPHPANNEQFF.

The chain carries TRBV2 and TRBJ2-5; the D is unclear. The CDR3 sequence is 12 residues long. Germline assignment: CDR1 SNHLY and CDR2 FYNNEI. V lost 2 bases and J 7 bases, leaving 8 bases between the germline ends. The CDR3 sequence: CASSEYSGTQYF. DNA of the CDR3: TGTGCCAGCAGTGAATACTCGGGGACCCAGTACTTC.

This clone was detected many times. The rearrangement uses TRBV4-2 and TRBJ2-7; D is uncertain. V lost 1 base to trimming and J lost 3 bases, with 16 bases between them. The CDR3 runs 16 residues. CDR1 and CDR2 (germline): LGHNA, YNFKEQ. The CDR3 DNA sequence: TGTGCCAGCAGCCAAGCCGGCACTACCAGAAACTACGAGCAGTACTTC. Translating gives CASSQAGTTRNYEQYF.

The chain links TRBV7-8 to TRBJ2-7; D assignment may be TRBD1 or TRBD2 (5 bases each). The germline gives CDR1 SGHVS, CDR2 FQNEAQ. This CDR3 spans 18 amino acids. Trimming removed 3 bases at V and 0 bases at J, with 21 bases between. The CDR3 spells CASSFQEAGSHVSYEQYF. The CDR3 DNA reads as TGTGCCAGCAGCTTTCAGGAGGCAGGGAGCCATGTCTCCTACGAGCAGTACTTC.

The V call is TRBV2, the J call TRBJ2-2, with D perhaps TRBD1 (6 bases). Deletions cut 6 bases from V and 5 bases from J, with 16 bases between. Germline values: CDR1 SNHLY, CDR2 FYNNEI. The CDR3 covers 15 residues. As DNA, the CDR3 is TGTGCCAGCAGGGACGATTCCGGACAGACCGGGGAGCTGTTTTTT. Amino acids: CASRDDSGQTGELFF.

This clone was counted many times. The CDR3 region has the DNA TGTGCCAGCAGCCAACTAGCGGGAGTGGCTGATACGCAGTATTTT. Translated, it gives CASSQLAGVADTQYF. This chain links TRBV6-5 with TRBJ2-3, with 11 positions matching TRBD2. This CDR3 has 15 residues. The junction had 8 bases not matched to a gene; V was cut back by 6 bases and J by 6 bases. Germline loops: CDR1 MNHEY, CDR2 SVGAGI.

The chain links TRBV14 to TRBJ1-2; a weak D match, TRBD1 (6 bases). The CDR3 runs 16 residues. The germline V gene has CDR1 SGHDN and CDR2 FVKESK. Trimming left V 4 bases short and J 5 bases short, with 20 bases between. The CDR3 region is CASSPLLPRGLYGYTF. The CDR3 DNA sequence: TGTGCCAGCAGCCCCCTGCTCCCCAGGGGATTATATGGCTACACCTTC.

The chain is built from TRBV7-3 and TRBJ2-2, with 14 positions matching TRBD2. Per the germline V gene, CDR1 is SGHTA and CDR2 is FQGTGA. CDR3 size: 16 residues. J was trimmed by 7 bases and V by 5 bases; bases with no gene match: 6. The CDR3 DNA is TGTGCCAGCAGCGTGGGACTAGCGGGAGCTGGCGGGGAGCTGTTTTTT. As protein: CASSVGLAGAGGELFF.

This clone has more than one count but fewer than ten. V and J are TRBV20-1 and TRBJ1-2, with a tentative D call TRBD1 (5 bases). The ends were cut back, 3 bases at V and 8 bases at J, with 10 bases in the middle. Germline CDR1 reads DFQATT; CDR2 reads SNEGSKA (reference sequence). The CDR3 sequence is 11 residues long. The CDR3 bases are TGCAGTGCTAGGGGACTTGGGGGCTACACCTTC. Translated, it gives CSARGLGGYTF.

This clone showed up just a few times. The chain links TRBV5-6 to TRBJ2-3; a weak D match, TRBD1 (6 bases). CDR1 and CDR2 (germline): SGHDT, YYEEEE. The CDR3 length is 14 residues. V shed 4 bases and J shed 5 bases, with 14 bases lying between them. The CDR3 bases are TGTGCCAGCAGCACACAGGGAAGTGAAGATACGCAGTATTTT. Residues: CASSTQGSEDTQYF.

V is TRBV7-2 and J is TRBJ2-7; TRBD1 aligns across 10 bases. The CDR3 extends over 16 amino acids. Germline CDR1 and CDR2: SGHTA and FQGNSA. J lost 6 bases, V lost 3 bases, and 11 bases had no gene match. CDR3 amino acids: CASSFPGTGVSREQYF. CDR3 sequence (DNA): TGTGCCAGCAGCTTCCCCGGGACAGGGGTGTCTCGCGAGCAGTACTTC.